These 16 T cell receptor beta chains came from one sample sequenced in a study of T cells of healthy individuals. MiXCR, run by TCRdb on the 5' RACE reads, gives a single entry per CDR3 protein. The sample holds tens of thousands of distinct CDR3 sequences, roughly 16% seen once. All receptors come from a human donor in good health.

This clonotype was observed a handful of times. The chain links TRBV2 to TRBJ2-3; 8 nucleotides match TRBD1. CDR3 length: 15 amino acids. The germline gives CDR1 SNHLY, CDR2 FYNNEI. V was pared by 7 bases and J by 7 bases, with 13 bases of the junction left unmatched. CDR3 sequence reads: CASTKASGGLNTQYF. The CDR3 DNA sequence: TGTGCCAGCACTAAAGCATCAGGGGGCTTGAATACGCAGTATTTT.

This clonotype was recorded at least ten times. The V call is TRBV10-2, the J call TRBJ1-5; TRBD1 agrees at 8 bases. The germline V gene encodes CDR1 WSHSY and CDR2 SAAADI. The junction had 9 bases not matched to a gene; V was cut back by 3 bases and J by 2 bases. The CDR3 sequence is 17 residues long. Here the CDR3 reads CASSDRGLTNRNQPQHF. The CDR3 DNA is TGCGCCAGCAGTGACAGGGGGCTTACCAATCGCAATCAGCCCCAGCATTTT.

In its sample, this clonotype was seen many times. The chain carries TRBV9 and TRBJ2-7; 7 positions match TRBD2. The CDR3 loop spans 12 amino acids. Germline CDR1 SGDLS, CDR2 YYNGEE. Trimming at V came to 3 bases and at J to 6 bases, leaving 3 bases not matched to a gene. The CDR3: CASSGEGGEQYF. In DNA, the CDR3 is TGTGCCAGCAGCGGGGAGGGTGGCGAGCAGTACTTC.

Many counts were recorded for this clonotype. No conserved phenylalanine or tryptophan is present at the end of the CDR3, so a read error is the likely explanation. V and J are TRBV20-1 and TRBJ2-3, with TRBD2 matching 7 bases. The germline V gene has CDR1 DFQATT and CDR2 SNEGSKA (reference sequence). The CDR3 spans 15 residues. The ends lost 0 bases at V and 1 base at J; junction bases unmatched: 4. DNA of the CDR3: TGCAGTGCTAGAGATAGCGGGTCGGGCACAGATACGCAGTATTCT. Translation gives CSARDSGSGTDTQYS.

This clonotype has at least ten counts. The chain is built from TRBV20-1 and TRBJ2-3; TRBD2 matches 7 bases. Losses at the gene ends were 1 base for V and 4 bases for J; bases not matched to a gene: 11. The CDR3 loop spans 16 amino acids. Germline values: CDR1 DFQATT, CDR2 SNEGSKA (reference sequence). CDR3 sequence: CSARAEGAGFADTQYF. The DNA for the CDR3 is TGCAGTGCTAGAGCCGAGGGAGCGGGATTCGCAGATACGCAGTATTTT.

With regard to this clonotype: This may be a read error: a much more frequent sequence differs by one nucleotide. The rearrangement uses TRBV20-1 and TRBJ2-3; D unclear. The CDR3 loop spans 12 amino acids. Germline CDR1 DFQATT, CDR2 SNEGSKA (reference sequence). CDR3 nucleotide sequence: TGCAGTGCTAGCGGGCCAACAGATACGCTGTATTTT. Residues: CSASGPTDTLYF.

This clonotype occurred many times. The rearrangement links TRBV10-3 to TRBJ1-6; D possibly corresponds to TRBD1 (6 bases). Germline CDR1 reads ENHRY; CDR2 reads SYGVKD. The V end was cut by 6 bases, the J end by 10 bases, with 13 bases between. The CDR3 is made up of 13 amino acids. CDR3 residues: CAISSDRRSPLHF. CDR3 DNA: TGTGCCATCAGCTCCGACAGGCGATCACCCCTCCACTTT.

V gene TRBV28 combines with J gene TRBJ2-7; 9 nucleotides match TRBD1. The CDR3 runs to 17 residues. CDR1 and CDR2 from the germline V gene are MDHEN and SYDVKM. With V trimmed by 4 bases and J by 2 bases, 12 bases remained unmatched. CDR3 residues: CASSSYPTDRGTYEQYF. CDR3 coding DNA: TGTGCCAGCAGTTCCTACCCCACCGACAGGGGGACCTACGAGCAGTACTTC.

This chain uses TRBV19 with TRBJ2-1; 10 positions agree with TRBD2. The CDR3 spans 15 residues. Germline lookup yields CDR1 LNHDA and CDR2 SQIVND (reference sequence). Germline trimming cut 5 bases from V and 6 bases from J; bases unmatched to any gene: 7. CDR3 DNA: TGTGCCAGTAGTGGCCGCAGCGGGGGGGCCAATGAGCAGTTCTTC. Translating gives CASSGRSGGANEQFF.

J is TRBJ1-5 and V is TRBV4-1, with TRBD1 matching over 8 bases. V shed 3 bases, J shed 7 bases, and the junction held 2 bases outside the gene matches. The CDR3 is 13 residues long. CDR1 is MGHRA, CDR2 YSYEKL, per germline. CDR3 sequence: CASSHDRGQPQHF. The CDR3 DNA reads as TGCGCCAGCAGCCATGACAGGGGCCAGCCCCAGCATTTT.

At least ten counts were recorded for this clonotype. The gene calls are TRBV20-1 and TRBJ2-7, with TRBD2 matching over 10 bases. V was pared by 6 bases and J by 2 bases, with 13 bases of the junction left unmatched. Germline assignment: CDR1 DFQATT and CDR2 SNEGSKA (reference sequence). The length of the CDR3 is 16 residues. CDR3 nucleotide sequence: TGCAGTGCCCCCGGGAGTGGACTAGCGGTTCCCTACGAGCAGTACTTC. Protein: CSAPGSGLAVPYEQYF.

This clonotype was observed many times. This chain joins TRBV30 and TRBJ2-7; 8 nucleotides line up with TRBD2. Germline CDR1 reads GTSNPN; CDR2 reads SVGIG (reference sequence). This CDR3 has 16 residues. The junction had 13 bases not matched to a gene; V was cut back by 4 bases and J by 2 bases. This chain's CDR3 is CAWTDPERERTYEQYF. The CDR3 DNA sequence: TGTGCCTGGACCGACCCCGAGCGGGAGCGGACCTACGAGCAGTACTTC.

This clonotype has a handful of counts. This sequence joins TRBV19 and TRBJ2-2; D may be TRBD2 (6 bases). Trimming left V 3 bases short and J 4 bases short, with 15 bases between. The CDR3 loop spans 16 amino acids. CDR1 is LNHDA and CDR2 is SQIVND in the germline V gene (reference sequence). The chain's CDR3 is CASSIPRGEGTGELFF. CDR3 nucleotide sequence: TGTGCCAGTAGTATCCCTCGCGGGGAAGGCACCGGGGAGCTGTTTTTT.

The V and J genes are TRBV30 and TRBJ1-2; TRBD1 matches 7 bases. V lost 3 bases, J lost 0 bases, and 4 bases stayed unmatched. This CDR3 is 14 amino acids long. CDR1 GTSNPN and CDR2 SVGIG come from the germline V gene (reference sequence). CDR3 sequence (DNA): TGTGCCTGGAGCCGGGACAGAGCTAACTATGGCTACACCTTC. As protein: CAWSRDRANYGYTF.

This clonotype showed up many times. The V and J genes are TRBV5-6 and TRBJ2-1; TRBD2 might be the D (6 bases). The germline V gene encodes CDR1 SGHDT and CDR2 YYEEEE. The ends were cut back, 4 bases at V and 1 base at J, with 12 bases in the middle. The CDR3 is 15 amino acids. CDR3 residues: CASSSRLESYNEQFF. DNA for the CDR3: TGTGCCAGCAGCAGTCGACTAGAGTCCTACAATGAGCAGTTCTTC.

This clonotype was detected only a few times. V gene TRBV6-2 or TRBV6-3 combines with J gene TRBJ1-5, with D hard to call. Germline V gives CDR1 MNHEY, CDR2 SVGEGT. Between the trimmed V and J ends, which lost 6 bases and 7 bases, there was a span of 13 bases. This CDR3 comprises 13 residues. The CDR3 protein is CASRKHNQQPQHF. CDR3 coding DNA: TGTGCCAGCAGAAAACATAACCAGCAGCCCCAGCATTTT.